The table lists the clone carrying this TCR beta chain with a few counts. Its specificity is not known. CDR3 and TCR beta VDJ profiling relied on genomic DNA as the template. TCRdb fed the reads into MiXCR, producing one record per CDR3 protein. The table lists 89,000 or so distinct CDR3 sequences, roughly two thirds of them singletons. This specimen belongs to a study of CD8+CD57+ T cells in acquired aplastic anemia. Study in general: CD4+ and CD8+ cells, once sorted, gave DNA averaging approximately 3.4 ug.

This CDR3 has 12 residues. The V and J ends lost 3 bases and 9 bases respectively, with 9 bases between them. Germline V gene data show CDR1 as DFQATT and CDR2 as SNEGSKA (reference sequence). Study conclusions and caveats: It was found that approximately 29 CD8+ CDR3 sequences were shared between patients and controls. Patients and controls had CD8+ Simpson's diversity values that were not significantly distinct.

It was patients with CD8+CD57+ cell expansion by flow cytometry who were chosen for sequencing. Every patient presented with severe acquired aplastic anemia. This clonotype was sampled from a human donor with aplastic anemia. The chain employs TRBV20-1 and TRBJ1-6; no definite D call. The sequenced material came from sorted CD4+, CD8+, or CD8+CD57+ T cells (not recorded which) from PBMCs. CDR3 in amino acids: CSASRRGSPLHF. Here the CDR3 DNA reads TGCAGTGCTAGCCGTCGGGGTTCACCCCTCCACTTT.